The T cell receptor (beta chain) described here comes from a study of blood T cell repertoires in COVID-19. Turning to the study itself: The samples span acute and convalescent COVID-19 from the United States, Italy and Spain. PBMCs, B-cell-depleted T cells, or T cells provided the cDNA or gDNA that made up the material.

The CDR3 is made up of 15 amino acids. Germline V gives CDR1 MDHEN, CDR2 SYDVKM. The trim removed 2 bases at V and 7 bases at J, leaving 7 bases unmatched. Original data processing: From reference gene primer amplification, estimates of nucleated cell counts were derived. The table came from immunoSEQ multiplex PCR; TCRdb's copy has only in-frame clones and leaves some out. D and trimming were read from the DNA, whereas the V and J calls and clone size are those reported in that table. Counted here are about 260,000 clones, around nine tenths occurring once; the ten biggest clones make up around 3.1%. Grouping used clinical history reported by participants in a survey and questionnaire.

The TCR comes from a woman aged 40 to 50 who had been exposed to COVID-19. The chain carries TRBV28 and TRBJ1-2; TRBD1 agrees at 10 bases. The material sequenced was PBMCs or T cells enriched from blood (not recorded which). Here the CDR3 DNA reads TGTGCCAGCAGTTTAAGCGACAGGGGGCTTGGTGGCTACACCTTC. Its protein is CASSLSDRGLGGYTF.